This T cell receptor (beta chain) stems from a study of blood T cell repertoires in COVID-19. In the study's own analysis: Estimation of nucleated cell counts was performed using reference gene primer amplification. The protocol was immunoSEQ multiplex PCR, while the TCRdb copy is restricted to in-frame clones and leaves out a portion. That table is the source of V, J and clone size, and D and trimming were worked out from the DNA. The table lists about 64,000 clones, 88% of them singletons, with about 40% in the top ten. The specimen sequenced was peripheral blood. This clonotype was obtained from a woman aged 55-70 years with COVID-19, enrolled during active disease.

The CDR3 region has the DNA TGTGCCAGCAGCTTAGATATTACAGATAACACTGAAGCTTTCTTT. Protein sequence: CASSLDITDNTEAFF. J is TRBJ1-1 and V is TRBV7-2; no clear D. This CDR3 spans 15 amino acids. V lost 1 base and J 2 bases, leaving 11 bases between the germline ends. Germline lookup yields CDR1 SGHTA and CDR2 FQGNSA.